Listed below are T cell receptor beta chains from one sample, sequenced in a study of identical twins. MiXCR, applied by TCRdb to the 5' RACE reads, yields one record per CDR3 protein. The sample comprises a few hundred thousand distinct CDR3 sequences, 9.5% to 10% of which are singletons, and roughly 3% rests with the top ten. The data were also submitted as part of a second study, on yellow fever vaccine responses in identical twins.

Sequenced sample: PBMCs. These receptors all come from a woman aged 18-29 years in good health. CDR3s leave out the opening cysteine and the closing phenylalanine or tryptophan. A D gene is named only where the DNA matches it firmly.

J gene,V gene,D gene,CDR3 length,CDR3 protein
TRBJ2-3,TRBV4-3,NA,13,ASSQDGQPTDTQY
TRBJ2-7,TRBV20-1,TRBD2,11,SAGTSGAYEQY
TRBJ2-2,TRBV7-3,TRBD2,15,ASSLTSGGAYTGELF
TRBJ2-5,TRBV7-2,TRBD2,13,ASSYSGGAGETQY
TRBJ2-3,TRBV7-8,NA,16,ASSLVGVGHPSTDTQY
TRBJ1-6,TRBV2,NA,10,ASSGAYSPLH
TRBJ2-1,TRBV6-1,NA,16,ASRQTYRGGGTYNEQF
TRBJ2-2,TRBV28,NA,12,ASHGRSTAGELF
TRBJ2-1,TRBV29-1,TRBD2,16,SVRGLAGGKVIRNEQF
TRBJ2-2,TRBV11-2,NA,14,ASSSGAGARTGELF
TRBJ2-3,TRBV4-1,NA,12,ASSQDRDGLAQY
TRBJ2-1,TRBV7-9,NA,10,ASSFEVNEQF
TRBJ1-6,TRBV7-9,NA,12,ASSHGQINSPLH
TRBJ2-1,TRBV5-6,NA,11,ASSLPGVDEQF
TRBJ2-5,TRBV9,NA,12,ASSVGTSAETQY
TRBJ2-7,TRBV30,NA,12,AWAAGTGNYEQY
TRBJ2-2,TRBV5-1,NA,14,ASSSPVGTNTGELF
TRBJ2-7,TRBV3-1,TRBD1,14,ASSQDLWTGSGEQY
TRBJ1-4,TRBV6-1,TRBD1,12,ASKPGTAGGKLF
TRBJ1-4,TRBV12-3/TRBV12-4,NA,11,ASSFGQSEKLF
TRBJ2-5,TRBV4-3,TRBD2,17,ASSPHTGLAGESQETQY
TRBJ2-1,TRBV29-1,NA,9,SVRYRDEQF
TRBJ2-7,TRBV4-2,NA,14,ASSQDLRTSVYEQY
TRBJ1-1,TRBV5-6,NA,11,ASSYDRNTEAF
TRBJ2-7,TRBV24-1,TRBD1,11,ATGTATTYEQY
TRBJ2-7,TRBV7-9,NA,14,ASSPRREDSAYEQY
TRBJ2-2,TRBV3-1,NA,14,ASSHPLLGKTGELF
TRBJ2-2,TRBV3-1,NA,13,ASSQSDRIAGELF
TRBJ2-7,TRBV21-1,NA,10,ASSKGKTEQY
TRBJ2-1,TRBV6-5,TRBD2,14,ASSSSSGGAWNEQF
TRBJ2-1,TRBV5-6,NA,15,ASSPGLPFSSYNEQF
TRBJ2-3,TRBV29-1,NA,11,SGRQDSTDTQY
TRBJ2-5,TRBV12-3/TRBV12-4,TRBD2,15,ASSNPGLAGGQKTQY
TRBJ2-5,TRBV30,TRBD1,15,AWRRKSGTGAGETQY
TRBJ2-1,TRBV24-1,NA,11,ATSEVSSSEQF
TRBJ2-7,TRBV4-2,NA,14,ASSQEWGRLWTEQY
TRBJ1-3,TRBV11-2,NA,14,ASSLGTVTSGNTIY